Following are 7 T cell receptor beta chains from one sample sequenced in a study of T cell responses to AZD1222 COVID-19 vaccine. Sequencing used immunoSEQ multiplex PCR; TCRdb keeps in-frame clones, though not all of them. The sample holds over 85,000 clones, roughly 89% seen once. The sample was peripheral blood, taken 28 days after the second AZD1222 dose. The receptors derive from an adult who received the AZD1222 COVID-19 vaccine.

On this clone: A junction end diverges from the germline sequence, so it may reflect a read error. V is TRBV12-3 or TRBV12-4 and J is TRBJ2-7; a weak D match, TRBD1 (5 bases). CDR3 size: 13 residues. CDR3 DNA: TGTGCCGGCAGCCAGCCGGACATCTACGAGCAGTACTTC. Residues: CAGSQPDIYEQYF.

The chain is built from TRBV11-1 and TRBJ1-1; weak D call: TRBD1 (6 bases). Germline CDR1 SGHAT, CDR2 FQDESV (reference sequence). V was cut by 5 bases and J by 11 bases, with 18 bases left in between. The CDR3 contains 13 residues. The CDR3 is CASSNLQTGDAFF. CDR3 DNA sequence: TGTGCCAGCAGCAATCTACAGACAGGAGATGCTTTCTTT.

The genes are TRBV5-1 and TRBJ2-1, with TRBD1 matching 7 bases. The CDR3 is 14 amino acids. V was pared by 5 bases and J by 8 bases, with 10 bases of the junction left unmatched. Germline V gene sequence: CDR1 SGHRS, CDR2 YFSETQ. The CDR3 region has the DNA TGCGCCAGCAGGAGAGACAGGGTCTTCGATGAGCAGTTCTTC. Encoded protein: CASRRDRVFDEQFF.

The CDR3 is CASSLLTDQASPLHF. CDR3 bases: TGTGCCAGCAGCTTGTTGACCGACCAAGCTTCACCCCTCCACTTT. The chain is built from TRBV5-5 and TRBJ1-6; D call uncertain. Germline V lookup: CDR1 SGHKS, CDR2 YYEKEE (reference sequence). Between the trimmed V and J ends, which lost 1 base and 9 bases, there was a span of 14 bases. This CDR3 comprises 15 residues. Full variable domain (missing parts from reference TRBV5-5 and TRBJ1-6): DAGVTQSPTHLIKTRGQQVTLRCSPISGHKSVSWYQQVLGQGPQFIFQYYEKEERGRGNFPDRFSARQFPNYSSELNVNALLLGDSALYLCASSLLTDQASPLHFGNGTRLTVT.

J is TRBJ1-2 and V is TRBV15, with 7 bases matching TRBD1. V gave up 1 base and J gave up 4 bases; unmatched junction bases: 12. The CDR3 is 17 amino acids. Germline V gives CDR1 LNHNV, CDR2 YYDKDF (reference sequence). Here the CDR3 DNA reads TGTGCCACCAGCAGAGCCTCCCAGACAGGGAGAGCCTATGGCTACACCTTC. Translation: CATSRASQTGRAYGYTF.

This chain links TRBV11-2 with TRBJ2-2; D ambiguous. CDR3 length equals 15 residues. Germline V CDR1 and CDR2: SGHAT, FQNNGV. V lost 2 bases, J lost 2 bases, and 9 bases lay in between. CDR3 bases: TGTGCCAGCAGCTTACGGCAGACAAACACCGGGGAGCTGTTTTTT. This gives the protein CASSLRQTNTGELFF. Drawing the rest from reference TRBV11-2 and TRBJ2-2, the complete variable domain is EAGVAQSPRYKIIEKRQSVAFWCNPISGHATLYWYQQILGQGPKLLIQFQNNGVVDDSQLPKDRFSAERLKGVDSTLKIQPAKLEDSAVYLCASSLRQTNTGELFFGEGSRLTVL.

The rearrangement joins TRBV11-2 to TRBJ2-5; no reliable D call. Trimming cost V 3 bases and J 0 bases, with 5 bases left between them. The CDR3 sequence is 13 residues long. The V gene's germline CDR1 is SGHAT and CDR2 FQNNGV. The CDR3: CASSFANQETQYF. In DNA form, the CDR3 reads TGTGCCAGCAGCTTTGCCAACCAAGAGACCCAGTACTTC.